The clone carrying this T cell receptor (beta chain) was recorded only once. The antigen is not known. Produced via immunoSEQ multiplex PCR; TCRdb's table is partial and in-frame only. The table shows roughly 120,000 clones, with roughly 95% occurring only once. V gave up 6 bases and J gave up 0 bases, with 8 bases separating them. Germline CDR1 is LNHDA and CDR2 is SQIVND (reference sequence). The CDR3 has 14 residues. These data belong to a study of graft-versus-host responses after intestinal transplantation. In the study overall: All recipients were transplanted with multivisceral, liver-intestinal, or isolated intestinal grafts. The whole recipient group had anti-thymocyte globulin induction followed by tacrolimus and steroids for approximately three years.

Study results and caveats: Recipient marrow showed GvH clones, some seen first in ileum or blood. Maximum circulating GvH clone levels tracked with early post-transplant HvG decreases.

The material sequenced was unstimulated CD8+ T cells sorted from spleen or lymph node cells, taken before intestinal transplant. The chain carries TRBV19 and TRBJ2-2; perhaps D is TRBD1 or TRBD2 (5 bases each). The sequence came from a human donor who received an intestinal transplant. CDR3 in amino acids: CASRGETNTGELFF. Written as DNA, the CDR3 is TGTGCCAGTAGGGGGGAGACGAACACCGGGGAGCTGTTTTTT.